This TCR beta chain appears in the sequencing data of a study of post-analysis software for immune sequencing data. Study background: Disease courses included relapsing-remitting, secondary progressive and progressive-relapsing multiple sclerosis.

The TCR beta cDNA libraries carried unique molecular identifiers. T cells numbering about 0.9 to 11 million gave rise to 500,000 or so cDNA molecules. One entry per CDR3 protein, called by TCRdb with MiXCR from the PCR reads. The sample holds 750,000 to 950,000 distinct CDR3 sequences, approximately 53% seen once. This clonotype was seen more than once but under ten times. As yet, its antigen is unknown. Overall study findings and caveats: Pronounced co-clustering by F measure was evident among identically batched samples. When compared against controls, multiple sclerosis patients showed significantly lower normalized Chao1 diversity. The study found TRBV5-6, TRBV5-1 and TRBV20-1 among several TRBV segments more frequent in patients than controls.

V lost 6 bases to trimming and J lost 4 bases; unmatched junction nucleotides: 6. The CDR3 totals 14 residues. The source of this sequence is a girl between 10 and 17 years old with multiple sclerosis. V is TRBV12-3 or TRBV12-4 and J is TRBJ2-4, with 7 bases identical to TRBD2. Specimen: blood. This CDR3 reads CASRPIAGKNIQYF. CDR3 coding DNA: TGTGCCAGCAGACCGATAGCGGGTAAAAACATTCAGTACTTC.